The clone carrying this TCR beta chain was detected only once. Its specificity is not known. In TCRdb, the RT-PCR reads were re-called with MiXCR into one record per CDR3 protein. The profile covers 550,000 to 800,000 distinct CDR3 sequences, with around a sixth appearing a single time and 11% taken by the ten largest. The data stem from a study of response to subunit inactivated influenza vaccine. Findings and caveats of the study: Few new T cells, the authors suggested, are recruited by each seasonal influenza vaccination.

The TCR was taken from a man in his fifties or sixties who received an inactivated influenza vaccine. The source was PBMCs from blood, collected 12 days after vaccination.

CDR3 DNA: TGTGCCAGCAGTTACTCTCTGACGGGAAATTCCTACGAGCAGTACTTC. As protein: CASSYSLTGNSYEQYF. The rearrangement uses TRBV6-2 or TRBV6-3 and TRBJ2-7, with D perhaps matching TRBD2 (5 bases). CDR1 and CDR2 from the germline V gene are MNHEY and SVGEGT. Trimming left V 0 bases short and J 1 base short, with 13 bases between. CDR3 size: 16 residues.